The TCR beta chain described here comes from a study of blood T cell repertoires in COVID-19. About the study: Samples of COVID-19 (acute and convalescent) were obtained from the United States, Italy and Spain. The analysed material was cDNA or gDNA that came from T cells, B-cell-depleted T cells, or PBMCs.

Authors' processing steps: Estimation of nucleated cell counts relied on the amplification of reference gene primers. Using immunoSEQ multiplex PCR, the repertoire was profiled, and TCRdb retains in-frame clones only, with some absent. Clone size and V and J calls were adopted from that table, with D and trimming inferred from the DNA. The data contain fewer than 250,000 clones, 90% to 95% of them singletons. CDR3 length: 16 residues. Trimming at V came to 4 bases and at J to 1 base, leaving 1 base not matched to a gene. CDR1 and CDR2 (germline): KGHDR, SFDVKD. The chain has TRBV24-1 and TRBJ2-6; 9 nucleotides align to TRBD1. The sequenced material came from peripheral blood. The sequence came from a man aged 25-45 years with acute or convalescent COVID-19. The CDR3 spells CATSEGTGSGANVLTF. CDR3 coding DNA: TGTGCCACCAGTGAGGGGACAGGGTCTGGGGCCAACGTCCTGACTTTC.